This is a list of T cell receptor beta chains from one sample in a study of breast tumors, draining lymph nodes, adjacent tissues. TCRdb processed the multiplex PCR reads anew with MiXCR; each CDR3 protein has one entry. The sample includes 150,000 to 200,000 distinct CDR3 sequences, roughly 30% seen only once; the top ten take over 3.5%. Sequenced material: axillary lymph node tissue. The receptors here all came from a female donor with breast cancer. Some clones in this sample may be carry-over from other donors' samples. Each CDR3 is given with its conserved first and last residue. The D gene is left open where the match is weak. Clone size appears in some rows only: once, few, many, or a class for an expanded clone.

v_call	d_call	j_call	clone_size	cdr3_aa	cdr3_nt
TRBV5-6	TRBD1	TRBJ1-1	.	CASRKTGGFISAFF	TGTGCCAGCAGGAAAACAGGGGGCTTTATCTCAGCTTTCTTT
TRBV6-6	.	TRBJ1-1	few	CASSTRGSATEAFF	TGTGCCAGCAGTACCCGAGGATCTGCCACTGAAGCTTTCTTT
TRBV9	.	TRBJ2-5	.	CAGSVGQGAETQSF	.
TRBV11-2	.	TRBJ2-2	many	CASSSAAGSNTGELFF	TGTGCCAGCAGCTCCGCGGCGGGATCGAACACCGGGGAGCTGTTTTTT
TRBV27	.	TRBJ1-4	.	CASSSSWGEGDEKLFF	TGTGCCAGCAGTTCTTCTTGGGGGGAAGGGGATGAAAAACTGTTTTTT
TRBV7-8	.	TRBJ1-5	many	CASSKRYNLGQPQHF	TGTGCCAGCAGCAAACGGTACAACTTGGGTCAGCCCCAGCATTTT
TRBV18	.	TRBJ1-5	many	CASSGTTNQPQHF	TGTGCCAGCTCAGGCACTACTAATCAGCCCCAGCATTTT
TRBV19	TRBD1	TRBJ1-5	.	CASSIGPGGSYEHF	TGTGCCAGTAGTATAGGGCCAGGGGGATCCTACGAGCATTTT
TRBV11-2	.	TRBJ2-1	many	CASSPTTGATYNEQFF	TGTGCCAGCAGCCCCACGACCGGAGCAACCTACAATGAGCAGTTCTTC
TRBV5-8	TRBD1	TRBJ2-5	once	CASSPWSGDRGGETQYF	TGTGCCAGCAGCCCCTGGTCTGGGGACAGGGGGGGAGAGACCCAGTACTTC
TRBV20-1	.	TRBJ1-2	many	CSAKAYGYTF	TGCAGTGCTAAAGCCTATGGCTACACCTTC
TRBV6-2/TRBV6-3	.	TRBJ2-3	many	CASSYNLPTDTQYF	TGTGCCAGCAGTTACAACCTCCCCACAGATACGCAGTATTTT
TRBV19	.	TRBJ2-3	many	CASSIGGGHDTQYF	TGTGCCAGTAGTATTGGAGGGGGACACGATACGCAGTATTTT
TRBV7-9	.	TRBJ2-1	many	CASSLVIYNEQFF	TGTGCCAGCAGCTTAGTTATTTACAATGAGCAGTTCTTC
TRBV4-1	TRBD1	TRBJ1-1	.	CASRQDPRQGMNTEASF	TGCGCCAGCAGACAAGACCCCCGACAGGGCATGAACACTGAAGCTTCCTTT
TRBV12-5	.	TRBJ2-7	many	CASGLVAKGEQYF	TGTGCTAGTGGTTTGGTGGCGAAAGGCGAGCAGTACTTC
TRBV10-3	.	TRBJ2-7	many	CAISESGGSYEQYF	TGTGCCATCAGTGAGTCGGGCGGATCCTACGAGCAGTACTTC
TRBV12-5	.	TRBJ2-1	many	CASGLGGGNEQFF	TGTGCTAGTGGTTTGGGAGGGGGCAATGAGCAGTTCTTC
TRBV5-4	.	TRBJ1-6	many	CASSFLSDDAAF	TGTGCCAGCAGCTTCCTCTCGGACGACGCGGCGTTT
TRBV6-5	.	TRBJ1-2	.	CASTSIGRLGYGYTF	TGTGCCAGCACATCCATAGGGCGGCTGGGCTATGGCTACACCTTC
TRBV2	TRBD2	TRBJ2-3	many	CASSEGLAGDTDTQYF	TGTGCCAGCAGTGAGGGGCTAGCGGGGGACACAGATACGCAGTATTTT
TRBV19	.	TRBJ1-2	many	CASFGTVAGYTF	TGTGCCAGTTTCGGCACGGTTGCGGGCTACACCTTC
TRBV5-8	.	TRBJ1-4	many	CASSLRGGVQGEKLFF	TGTGCCAGCAGCTTGCGCGGGGGGGTTCAGGGTGAAAAACTGTTTTTT
TRBV7-3	TRBD1	TRBJ2-6	many	CASSPQNPRGPGANVLTF	TGTGCCAGCAGCCCCCAGAACCCCAGGGGGCCCGGGGCCAACGTCCTGACTTTC
TRBV28	TRBD1	TRBJ2-7	.	CASSSGLGQTYSSYEQYF	TGTGCCAGCAGTTCGGGCCTGGGACAGACTTATAGCTCCTACGAGCAGTACTTC